This T cell receptor beta chain is drawn from a study of neurological immune-mediated disorders. The V gene lost 4 bases and the J gene lost 6 bases, with 13 bases spanning the gap. This CDR3 region has 13 residues. Germline V gene data show CDR1 as MGHDK and CDR2 as SYGVNS. This clonotype was observed many times. A single record per CDR3 protein comes from TCRdb applying MiXCR to the 5' RACE reads. Seen here are 17,000 or so distinct CDR3 sequences, around 11% observed once, and the top ten hold around 28%. The source is a woman aged 50 to 65 in good health. Input material: CD8+ T cells from blood. The V call is TRBV25-1, the J call TRBJ2-7; D is tentatively TRBD1 or TRBD2 (5 bases each). DNA of the CDR3: TGTGCCAGCAGTGGGGACGGACCTAGCGAGCAGTACTTC. As protein: CASSGDGPSEQYF.